Listed below are T cell receptor beta chains from one sample, sequenced in a study of blood T cell repertoires in COVID-19. Assay: immunoSEQ multiplex PCR; the TCRdb copy retains only in-frame clones and omits some. There are over 50,000 clones in the sample; roughly 86% occur only once, and about 6.3% lies in the top ten. The specimen sequenced was peripheral blood. The receptors were sampled from a man aged 55 to 70 with acute or convalescent COVID-19. Both conserved end residues are part of each CDR3. D genes are given only for firm matches. Size is omitted from some rows. Given values are once, few, many or a class for expanded clones.

cdr3_aa	cdr3_nt	j_call	clone_size	v_call	d_call
CASSRPPDRAVLDEQYF	TGTGCCAGCAGCCGACCTCCTGACAGGGCGGTTCTGGACGAGCAGTACTTC	TRBJ2-7	.	TRBV7-4	TRBD1
CASNPGVPTDTQYF	TGTGCCAGCAACCCAGGGGTCCCCACAGATACGCAGTATTTT	TRBJ2-3	.	TRBV4-2	.
CASSLVRAGGNEQFF	TGCGCCAGCAGCCTGGTTAGAGCGGGGGGGAATGAGCAGTTCTTC	TRBJ2-1	.	TRBV4-3	TRBD2
CASSTPTVYGYTF	TGTGCCAGTAGTACCCCGACAGTGTATGGCTACACCTTC	TRBJ1-2	.	TRBV19	.
CAWGLGQHSANYGYTF	TGTGCCTGGGGCCTGGGGCAGCACTCAGCTAACTATGGCTACACCTTC	TRBJ1-2	.	TRBV30	.
CASSSYRGSVEQYF	TGTGCCAGCAGCTCCTACAGGGGGTCGGTCGAGCAGTACTTC	TRBJ2-7	few	TRBV7-9	TRBD1
CSVEKADRGGGYTF	TGCAGCGTTGAAAAAGCGGACAGGGGAGGAGGCTACACCTTC	TRBJ1-2	.	TRBV29-1	TRBD1
CAWSVKGGNTIYF	TGTGCCTGGAGTGTCAAGGGGGGAAACACCATATATTTT	TRBJ1-3	.	TRBV30	.
CASSIRGASVSSYNEQFF	TGTGCCAGCAGCATTCGCGGAGCTAGCGTGAGCTCCTACAATGAGCAGTTCTTC	TRBJ2-1	.	TRBV9	.
CASSDSKAGGPYEQYF	TGTGCCAGCAGTGATAGTAAGGCAGGAGGCCCCTACGAGCAGTACTTC	TRBJ2-7	few	TRBV25-1	.
CASSYSMSEGDYGYTF	TGTGCCAGCAGTTACTCGATGAGTGAGGGCGACTATGGCTACACCTTC	TRBJ1-2	few	TRBV6-2/TRBV6-3	.
CASSQGGGGPGETQYF	TGCGCCAGCAGCCAAGGAGGCGGGGGGCCGGGAGAGACCCAGTACTTC	TRBJ2-5	.	TRBV4-1	TRBD2
CASNFRGISWETQYF	TGTGCCAGCAACTTTAGGGGAATTTCTTGGGAGACCCAGTACTTC	TRBJ2-5	.	TRBV2	.
CASSRRTDRGSYGYTF	TGTGCCAGTAGTAGGAGGACAGATAGGGGATCCTATGGCTACACCTTC	TRBJ1-2	.	TRBV19	.
CASSPRGRGYTF	TGTGCCAGCAGCCCCAGGGGGCGCGGCTACACCTTC	TRBJ1-2	.	TRBV6-6	TRBD1
CASSPDLNSATNEKLFF	TGTGCCAGCAGCCCCGATTTGAACTCTGCAACTAATGAAAAACTGTTTTTT	TRBJ1-4	.	TRBV7-2	.
CASSLVGGHLATGELFF	TGTGCCAGCAGCTTAGTAGGGGGACATCTAGCCACCGGGGAGCTGTTTTTT	TRBJ2-2	.	TRBV7-2	.
CASTMGQGIGELFF	TGTGCCAGCACCATGGGACAGGGCATCGGGGAGCTGTTTTTT	TRBJ2-2	.	TRBV27	TRBD1
CASSERGIQNTGELFF	TGTGCCAGCAGCGAGAGAGGCATCCAGAACACCGGGGAGCTGTTTTTT	TRBJ2-2	.	TRBV7-6	.
CASSLDGYGYTF	TGTGCCAGCAGCTTGGACGGCTATGGCTACACCTTC	TRBJ1-2	.	TRBV5-4	.
CASSLGPGGWETQYF	TGTGCCAGCAGCTTAGGGCCGGGGGGCTGGGAGACCCAGTACTTC	TRBJ2-5	few	TRBV7-2	.
CASSPDRGQNEKLFF	TGTGCCAGCTCACCAGACAGGGGGCAGAATGAAAAACTGTTTTTT	TRBJ1-4	once	TRBV18	TRBD1
CATPPQGLGSSNQPQHF	TGCGCCACCCCGCCCCAGGGTTTGGGTTCTAGCAATCAGCCCCAGCATTTT	TRBJ1-5	.	TRBV5-1	.
CASSTTGISSNYGYTF	TGTGCCAGTAGTACAACAGGGATCAGCTCTAACTATGGCTACACCTTC	TRBJ1-2	.	TRBV19	.
CASSQDAGGFMNTEAFF	TGCGCCAGCAGCCAAGATGCTGGGGGGTTTATGAACACTGAAGCTTTCTTT	TRBJ1-1	few	TRBV4-3	.
CASSTGTGYGNTIYF	TGTGCCAGCAGCACTGGGACAGGTTATGGAAACACCATATATTTT	TRBJ1-3	.	TRBV6-5	TRBD1
CASSPSRDGGAYGYTF	TGTGCCAGCTCACCAAGCCGGGACGGGGGGGCATATGGCTACACCTTC	TRBJ1-2	.	TRBV18	.
CASSKQGIGNEQFF	TGTGCCAGTAGTAAACAGGGTATTGGCAATGAGCAGTTCTTC	TRBJ2-1	.	TRBV19	.
CASSPGLNQPQHF	TGTGCCAGCTCACCAGGGCTGAATCAGCCCCAGCATTTT	TRBJ1-5	.	TRBV18	.
CASNTGGSGNTIYF	TGTGCCAGTAATACCGGTGGCTCTGGAAACACCATATATTTT	TRBJ1-3	.	TRBV19	.
CASSQGRYEQYF	TGTGCCAGCAGTCAGGGCCGGTACGAGCAGTACTTC	TRBJ2-7	.	TRBV28	.
CASSQVPRNTIYF	TGTGCCAGCAGCCAAGTCCCTCGAAACACCATATATTTT	TRBJ1-3	.	TRBV14	.
CASSVLGLAGGQETQYF	TGTGCCAGCAGCGTCCTGGGGCTAGCGGGGGGGCAAGAGACCCAGTACTTC	TRBJ2-5	medium-sized	TRBV9	TRBD2
CASSPEVHSGGYTF	TGTGCCAGCAGTCCAGAGGTCCATTCCGGGGGCTACACCTTC	TRBJ1-2	.	TRBV2	.
CASSLDGLASGETQYF	TGTGCCAGCAGCTTAGATGGACTAGCATCGGGAGAGACCCAGTACTTC	TRBJ2-5	.	TRBV7-6	TRBD2
CASSRDKTISPLHF	TGTGCCAGCAGCCGGGACAAGACAATTTCACCCCTCCACTTT	TRBJ1-6	.	TRBV3-1/TRBV3-2	.
CASSRTRTGNEKLFF	TGTGCCAGCAGCCGTACCAGGACAGGGAATGAAAAACTGTTTTTT	TRBJ1-4	.	TRBV2	TRBD1
CASSLFSITGKGNEQFF	TGTGCCAGCAGTTTATTCTCGATTACGGGCAAGGGGAATGAGCAGTTCTTC	TRBJ2-1	.	TRBV27	.
CAVTSGGADTQYF	TGTGCTGTGACTAGCGGGGGGGCAGATACGCAGTATTTT	TRBJ2-3	.	TRBV7-2	TRBD2
CAWSSGIKTEAFF	TGTGCCTGGAGTTCGGGGATCAAAACTGAAGCTTTCTTT	TRBJ1-1	.	TRBV30	.
CASSLHGGNGELFF	TGTGCCAGCAGCTTGCACGGGGGAAACGGGGAGCTGTTTTTT	TRBJ2-2	.	TRBV5-4	.
CASSLIRTGLYEQYF	TGTGCCAGCAGTTTAATTCGGACAGGCCTCTACGAGCAGTACTTC	TRBJ2-7	few	TRBV28	TRBD1
CASSFQGFYEQYF	TGTGCCAGCAGTTTCCAGGGGTTCTACGAGCAGTACTTC	TRBJ2-7	.	TRBV12-3/TRBV12-4	.
CASSLAGGPERTQYF	TGTGCCAGCAGCTTGGCCGGCGGGCCGGAGCGGACCCAGTACTTC	TRBJ2-5	.	TRBV5-4	.
CASSLPYREVDGNTIYF	TGTGCCAGCAGCCTCCCCTACCGGGAGGTTGATGGAAACACCATATATTTT	TRBJ1-3	.	TRBV3-1/TRBV3-2	.
CASSSERGRYGYTF	TGTGCCAGCAGTTCCGAGAGGGGGCGGTATGGCTACACCTTC	TRBJ1-2	.	TRBV13	TRBD1
CAWSGTADFTGELFF	TGTGCCTGGAGTGGTACAGCGGACTTCACCGGGGAGCTGTTTTTT	TRBJ2-2	.	TRBV30	.
CAWSRQGYEQYF	TGTGCCTGGTCCCGACAGGGTTACGAGCAGTACTTC	TRBJ2-7	.	TRBV30	TRBD1
CATRPSGGQETQYF	TGTGCCACTCGACCTAGCGGGGGTCAAGAGACCCAGTACTTC	TRBJ2-5	.	TRBV10-3	TRBD2
CASGGTGAGNQPQHF	TGTGCCAGCGGGGGGACAGGGGCTGGCAATCAGCCCCAGCATTTT	TRBJ1-5	.	TRBV6-5	TRBD1
CASSLTQWVGQGAATEAFF	TGTGCCAGCAGCTTGACTCAATGGGTGGGACAGGGGGCGGCCACTGAAGCTTTCTTT	TRBJ1-1	.	TRBV5-4	TRBD1
CASSYLRTAPNTEAFF	TGTGCCAGCAGTTACCTTCGGACAGCCCCGAACACTGAAGCTTTCTTT	TRBJ1-1	.	TRBV6-2/TRBV6-3	.
CASSPETSGGQRDTQYF	TGTGCCAGCAGCCCAGAGACTAGCGGGGGGCAACGGGATACGCAGTATTTT	TRBJ2-3	.	TRBV4-2	TRBD2
CASSLAGSDQPQHF	TGCGCCAGCAGCTTGGCCGGGTCGGATCAGCCCCAGCATTTT	TRBJ1-5	.	TRBV5-1	.